This T cell receptor beta chain stems from a study of T cells in Graves' hyperthyroidism and ophthalmopathy. Each diagnosis was grounded in clinical symptoms, serum thyroxine and TRAb, thyroid ultrasound, and orbital computed tomography. In this sample, this clonotype turned up a few times. Antigen: not known. The TCR beta CDR3 regions underwent amplification using RNA transcripts as the source. RT-PCR in the first round (using the HTBI primer set) targeted the TCR CDR3. TCRdb reprocessed the multiplex PCR reads with MiXCR, giving one entry per CDR3 protein. Found here are a few hundred thousand distinct CDR3 sequences, over 12% of them singletons; the top ten hold over 25%. Study outcomes and limitations: Most thyroid clonotypes expanded above 0.001 appeared in blood too.

This TCR was sampled from a woman in her forties or fifties with Graves' hyperthyroidism that later progressed to Graves' ophthalmopathy. The sequencing input was blood.

DNA of the CDR3: TGTGCCAGCAGCTTTGTGTCGGGGACGAACACCGGGGAGCTGTTTTTT. Translating it yields CASSFVSGTNTGELFF. J is TRBJ2-2 and V is TRBV11-2; possibly TRBD2 for D (5 bases). This CDR3 contains 16 residues. From germline, CDR1 is SGHAT and CDR2 FQNNGV. Between the trimmed V and J ends, which lost 3 bases and 0 bases, there was a span of 11 bases.